The clone carrying this TCR beta chain showed up just once. This specimen comes from a study of PD-L1 blockade in urothelial cancer. Across the whole study: Peripheral blood specimens exhibited a median yield of 141,255 T cells.

The CDR3 covers 16 residues. V shed 1 base and J shed 13 bases, with 20 bases lying between them. Germline lookup yields CDR1 LGHNA and CDR2 YSLEER. Sequencing was performed with immunoSEQ multiplex PCR; in TCRdb, only in-frame clones are kept and a portion is missing. Among more than 75,000 clones listed, more than 85% were seen once. Sequencing used PBMCs, obtained around atezolizumab (anti-PD-L1) treatment. This clonotype originated in a man between 60 and 70 years old with urothelial cancer. J is TRBJ1-6 and V is TRBV4-3; TRBD1 might be the D (5 bases). CDR3 DNA: TGCGCCAGCAGCCAAGTGGGGCAGGAAGGGTATAAGCCCCTCCACTTT. The encoded protein is CASSQVGQEGYKPLHF.